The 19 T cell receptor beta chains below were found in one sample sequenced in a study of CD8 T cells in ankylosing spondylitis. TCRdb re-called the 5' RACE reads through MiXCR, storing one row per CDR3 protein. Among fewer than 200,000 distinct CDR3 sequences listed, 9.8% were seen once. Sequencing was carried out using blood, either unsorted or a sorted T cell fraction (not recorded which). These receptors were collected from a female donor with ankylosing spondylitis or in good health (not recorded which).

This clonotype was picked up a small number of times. This chain's CDR3 is CASSVERGPYNEQFF. CDR3 sequence (DNA): TGTGCCAGCAGCGTAGAACGGGGGCCCTACAATGAGCAGTTCTTC. The V and J genes are TRBV9 and TRBJ2-1, with D possibly being TRBD1 or TRBD2 (6 bases each). The CDR3 contains 15 residues. V was pared by 0 bases and J by 2 bases, with 9 bases between. Germline CDR1 SGDLS, CDR2 YYNGEE. Using reference TRBV9 and TRBJ2-1 for the parts outside the CDR3, the full variable domain is DSGVTQTPKHLITATGQRVTLRCSPRSGDLSVYWYQQSLDQGLQFLIQYYNGEERAKGNILERFSAQQFPDLHSELNLSSLELGDSALYFCASSVERGPYNEQFFGPGTRLTVL.

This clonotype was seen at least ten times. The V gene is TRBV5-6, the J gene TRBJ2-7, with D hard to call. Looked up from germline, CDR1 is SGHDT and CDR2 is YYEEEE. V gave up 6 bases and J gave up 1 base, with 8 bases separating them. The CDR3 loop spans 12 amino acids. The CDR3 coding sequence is TGTGCCAGCACCGCTGGGTCCTACGAGCAGTACTTC. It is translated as CASTAGSYEQYF.

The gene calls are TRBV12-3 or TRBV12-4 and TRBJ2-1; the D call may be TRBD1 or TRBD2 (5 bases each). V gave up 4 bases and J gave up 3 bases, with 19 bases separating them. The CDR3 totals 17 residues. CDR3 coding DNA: TGTGCCAGCAGTTCGCCCATGGGACCCCGGAGCTACAATGAGCAGTTCTTC. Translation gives CASSSPMGPRSYNEQFF.

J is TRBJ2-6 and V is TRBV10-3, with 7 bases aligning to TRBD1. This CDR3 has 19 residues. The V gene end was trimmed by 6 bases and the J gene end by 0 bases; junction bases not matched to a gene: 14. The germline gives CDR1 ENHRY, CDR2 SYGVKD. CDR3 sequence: CAIRDRGQTPNSGANVLTF. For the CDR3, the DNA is TGTGCCATCAGGGACCGGGGACAGACTCCCAACTCTGGGGCCAACGTCCTGACTTTC.

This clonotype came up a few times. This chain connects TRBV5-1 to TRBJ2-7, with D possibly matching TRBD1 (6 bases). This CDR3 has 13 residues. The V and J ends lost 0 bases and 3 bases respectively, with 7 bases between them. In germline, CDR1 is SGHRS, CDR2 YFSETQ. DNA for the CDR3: TGCGCCAGCAGCTTGGAAGGGGGCTACGAGCAGTACTTC. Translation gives CASSLEGGYEQYF. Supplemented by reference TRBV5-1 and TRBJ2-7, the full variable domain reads KAGVTQTPRYLIKTRGQQVTLSCSPISGHRSVSWYQQTPGQGLQFLFEYFSETQRNKGNFPGRFSGRQFSNSRSEMNVSTLELGDSALYLCASSLEGGYEQYFGPGTRLTVT.

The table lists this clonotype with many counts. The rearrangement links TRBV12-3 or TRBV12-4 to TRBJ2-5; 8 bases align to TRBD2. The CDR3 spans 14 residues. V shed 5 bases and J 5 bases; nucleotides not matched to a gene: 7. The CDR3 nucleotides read TGTGCCAGCAGTACCGGGACTAGGGCGGAGACCCAGTACTTC. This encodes CASSTGTRAETQYF.

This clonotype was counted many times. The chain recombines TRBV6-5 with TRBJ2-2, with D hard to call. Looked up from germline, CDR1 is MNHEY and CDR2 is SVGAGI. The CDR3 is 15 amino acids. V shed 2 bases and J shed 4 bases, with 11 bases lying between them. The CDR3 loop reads CASSYNRRATGELFF. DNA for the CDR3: TGTGCCAGCAGTTACAACCGACGTGCCACCGGGGAGCTGTTTTTT.

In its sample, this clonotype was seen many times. The DNA of the CDR3 is TGCGCCAGCAGCTTGGGAGGACTAGCAGCCTACGAGCAGTACTTC. This encodes CASSLGGLAAYEQYF. The chain combines TRBV5-1 with TRBJ2-7, with 8 bases lining up with TRBD2. V shed 0 bases, J shed 2 bases, and the junction held 4 bases outside the gene matches. The CDR3 has 15 amino acids. Germline CDR1 and CDR2: SGHRS and YFSETQ.

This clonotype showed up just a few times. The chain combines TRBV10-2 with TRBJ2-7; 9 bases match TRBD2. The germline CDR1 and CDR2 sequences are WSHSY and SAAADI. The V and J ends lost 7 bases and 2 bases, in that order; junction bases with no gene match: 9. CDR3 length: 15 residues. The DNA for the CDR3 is TGCGCCAGCACCCCCGGACTAGCGCCCGCCTACGAGCAGTACTTC. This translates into CASTPGLAPAYEQYF.

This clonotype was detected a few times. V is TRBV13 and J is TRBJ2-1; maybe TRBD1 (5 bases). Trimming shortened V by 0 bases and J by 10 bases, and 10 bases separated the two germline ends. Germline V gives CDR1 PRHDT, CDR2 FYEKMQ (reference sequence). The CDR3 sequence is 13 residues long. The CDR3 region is CASSLGGHKEQFF. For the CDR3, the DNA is TGTGCCAGCAGCTTAGGTGGACATAAGGAGCAGTTCTTC. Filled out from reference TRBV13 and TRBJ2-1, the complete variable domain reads AAGVIQSPRHLIKEKRETATLKCYPIPRHDTVYWYQQGPGQDPQFLISFYEKMQSDKGSIPDRFSAQQFSDYHSELNMSSLELGDSALYFCASSLGGHKEQFFGPGTRLTVL.

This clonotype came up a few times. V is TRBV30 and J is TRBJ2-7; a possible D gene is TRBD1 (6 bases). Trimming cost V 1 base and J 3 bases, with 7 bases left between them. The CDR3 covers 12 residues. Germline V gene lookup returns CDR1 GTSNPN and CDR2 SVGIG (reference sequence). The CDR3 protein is CAWSADSYEQYF. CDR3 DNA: TGTGCCTGGAGTGCGGACAGCTACGAGCAGTACTTC.

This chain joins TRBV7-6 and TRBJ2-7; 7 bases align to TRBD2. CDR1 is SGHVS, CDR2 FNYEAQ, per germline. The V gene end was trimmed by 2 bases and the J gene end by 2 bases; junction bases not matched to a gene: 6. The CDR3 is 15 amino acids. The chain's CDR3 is CASSLTLAAPYEQYF. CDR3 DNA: TGTGCCAGCAGCTTAACCCTAGCGGCGCCCTACGAGCAGTACTTC.

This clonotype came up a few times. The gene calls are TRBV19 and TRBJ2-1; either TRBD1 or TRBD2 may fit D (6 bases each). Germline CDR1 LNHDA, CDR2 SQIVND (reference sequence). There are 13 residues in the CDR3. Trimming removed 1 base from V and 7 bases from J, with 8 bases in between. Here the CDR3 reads CASSIAGANEQFF. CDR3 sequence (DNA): TGTGCCAGTAGTATAGCGGGGGCGAATGAGCAGTTCTTC. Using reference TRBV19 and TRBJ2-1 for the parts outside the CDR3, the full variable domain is DGGITQSPKYLFRKEGQNVTLSCEQNLNHDAMYWYRQDPGQGLRLIYYSQIVNDFQKGDIAEGYSVSREKKESFPLTVTSAQKNPTAFYLCASSIAGANEQFFGPGTRLTVL.

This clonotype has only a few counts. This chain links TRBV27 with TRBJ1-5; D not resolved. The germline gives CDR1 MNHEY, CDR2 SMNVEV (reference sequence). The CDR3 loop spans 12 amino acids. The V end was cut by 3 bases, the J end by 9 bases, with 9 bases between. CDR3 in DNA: TGTGCCAGCAGTTTCTCCCCTAGGCCCCAGCATTTT. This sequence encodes CASSFSPRPQHF.

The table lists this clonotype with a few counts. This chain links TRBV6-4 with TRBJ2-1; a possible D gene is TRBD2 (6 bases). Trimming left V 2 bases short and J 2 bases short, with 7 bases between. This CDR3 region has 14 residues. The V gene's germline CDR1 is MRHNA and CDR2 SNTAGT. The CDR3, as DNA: TGTGCCAGCAGTGACGGCGGGGCCTACAATGAGCAGTTCTTC. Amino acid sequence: CASSDGGAYNEQFF.

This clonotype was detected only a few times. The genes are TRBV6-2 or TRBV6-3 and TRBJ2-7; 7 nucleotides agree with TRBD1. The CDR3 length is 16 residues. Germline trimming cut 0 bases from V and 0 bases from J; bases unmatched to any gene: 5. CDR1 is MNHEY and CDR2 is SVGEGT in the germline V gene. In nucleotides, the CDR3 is TGTGCCAGCAGTTACTCGGAGGCAGGGGGCTCCTACGAGCAGTACTTC. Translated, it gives CASSYSEAGGSYEQYF.

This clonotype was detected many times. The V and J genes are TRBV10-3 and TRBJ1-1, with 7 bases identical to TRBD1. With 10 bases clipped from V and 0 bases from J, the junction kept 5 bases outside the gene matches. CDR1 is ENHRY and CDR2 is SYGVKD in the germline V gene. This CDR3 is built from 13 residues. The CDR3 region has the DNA TGTGCCACTCGGACAGGTATGAACACTGAAGCTTTCTTT. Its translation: CATRTGMNTEAFF.

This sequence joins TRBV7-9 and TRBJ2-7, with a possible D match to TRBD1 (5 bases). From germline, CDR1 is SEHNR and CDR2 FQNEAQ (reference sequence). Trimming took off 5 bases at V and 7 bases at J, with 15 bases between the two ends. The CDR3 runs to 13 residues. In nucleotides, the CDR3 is TGTGCCAGCAGCCCCGTCGCAGGGTTTGAGCAGTACTTC. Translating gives CASSPVAGFEQYF.

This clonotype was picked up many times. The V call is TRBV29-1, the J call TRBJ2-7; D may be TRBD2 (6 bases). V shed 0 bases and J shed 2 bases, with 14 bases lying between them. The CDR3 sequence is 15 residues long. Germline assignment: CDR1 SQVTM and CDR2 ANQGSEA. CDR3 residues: CSVEDGLGGAYEQYF. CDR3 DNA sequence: TGCAGCGTTGAAGATGGGCTAGGAGGGGCCTACGAGCAGTACTTC.